This T cell receptor (beta chain) was found in a study of blood T cell repertoires in COVID-19. Study information: Some COVID-19 samples were acute and others convalescent; all came from the United States, Italy and Spain. Sample material is recorded as cDNA or gDNA derived from T cells, B-cell-depleted T cells, or PBMCs.

The germline V gene encodes CDR1 SGHTA and CDR2 FQGNSA. The CDR3 extends over 13 amino acids. Trimming left V 3 bases short and J 7 bases short, with 9 bases between. Original analysis: Amplification with reference gene primers provided the estimates of nucleated cell counts. Libraries were prepared by immunoSEQ multiplex PCR; TCRdb keeps only in-frame clonotypes and omits some of them. V, J and clone size reflect that table, while D and trimming were determined from the DNA. The table records some 280,000 clones, 75% to 90% of them present only once. The TCR originated in an older woman with acute or convalescent COVID-19. Sequencing was performed on peripheral blood. The V and J genes are TRBV7-2 and TRBJ2-2, with no clear D. CDR3 residues: CASSFSEFGELFF. CDR3 nucleotides: TGTGCCAGCAGCTTCTCGGAGTTCGGGGAGCTGTTTTTT. The variable domain in full, with the rest retrieved from reference TRBV7-2 and TRBJ2-2, is GAGVSQSPSNKVTEKGKDVELRCDPISGHTALYWYRQSLGQGLEFLIYFQGNSAPDKSGLPSDRFSAERTGGSVSTLTIQRTQQEDSAVYLCASSFSEFGELFFGEGSRLTVL.